This entry lists 9 T cell receptor beta chains sequenced from one sample in a study of T cells after yellow fever vaccination. TCRdb redid the calling of the 5' RACE reads with MiXCR, one entry per CDR3 protein. Here the sample spans 340,000 or so distinct CDR3 sequences, around 13% being singletons. The specimen comprised CD4+ T cells sorted from PBMCs, sampled 15 days after the yellow fever booster vaccination. Receptor source: a man aged 18 to 30 who received the YFV17D yellow fever vaccine.

This clonotype was observed a few times. V and J are TRBV7-9 and TRBJ1-1; possible D gene TRBD1, 5 bases. Germline CDR1 SEHNR, CDR2 FQNEAQ (reference sequence). The CDR3 has 19 amino acids. The ends were cut back, 3 bases at V and 1 base at J, with 24 bases in the middle. CDR3 sequence reads: CASSLFESGPLWENTEAFF. CDR3 nucleotides: TGTGCCAGCAGCTTGTTCGAATCGGGGCCCCTATGGGAGAACACTGAAGCTTTCTTT.

Ten or more counts support this clonotype. The chain employs TRBV4-1 and TRBJ1-1; D unclear. The germline V gene has CDR1 MGHRA and CDR2 YSYEKL. The CDR3 is 14 amino acids. V shed 0 bases and J shed 0 bases, with 5 bases lying between them. CDR3 DNA: TGCGCCAGCAGCCAAGATCGCATGAACACTGAAGCTTTCTTT. Residues: CASSQDRMNTEAFF.

A few counts support this clonotype. The chain combines TRBV4-3 with TRBJ2-3, with TRBD2 matching over 8 bases. CDR3 size: 16 residues. The V and J ends lost 3 bases and 0 bases, in that order; junction bases with no gene match: 5. CDR1 is LGHNA, CDR2 YSLEER, per germline. The CDR3 loop reads CASSQGAGGSTDTQYF. The CDR3 DNA reads TGCGCCAGCAGCCAGGGGGCGGGGGGCAGCACAGATACGCAGTATTTT.

This clonotype was found a few times. The V call is TRBV29-1, the J call TRBJ1-2; possible D gene TRBD1, 5 bases. CDR1 and CDR2 (germline): SQVTM, ANQGSEA. Trimming took off 4 bases at V and 6 bases at J, with 6 bases between the two ends. The length of the CDR3 is 10 residues. CDR3 sequence: CSVGGDGYTF. For the CDR3, the DNA is TGCAGCGTTGGGGGGGATGGCTACACCTTC.

There are many counts of this clonotype. V is TRBV7-2 and J is TRBJ2-5; 8 nucleotides align to TRBD2. Germline CDR1 reads SGHTA; CDR2 reads FQGNSA. This CDR3 contains 13 residues. V gave up 5 bases and J gave up 5 bases; unmatched junction bases: 4. DNA for the CDR3: TGTGCCAGCAGCCTCGGGAGGGGGGAGACCCAGTACTTC. This codes for CASSLGRGETQYF.

The chain combines TRBV2 with TRBJ2-1, with 8 bases matching TRBD2. This CDR3 spans 14 amino acids. Germline values: CDR1 SNHLY, CDR2 FYNNEI. V gave up 5 bases and J gave up 8 bases; unmatched junction bases: 8. The CDR3 bases are TGTGCCAGCAGTTCCGGGACTAGTTACGATGAGCAGTTCTTC. This encodes CASSSGTSYDEQFF.

The chain employs TRBV7-3 and TRBJ1-6, with a possible D match to TRBD1 (5 bases). V lost 2 bases, J lost 11 bases, and 10 bases lay in between. Germline V CDR1 and CDR2: SGHTA, FQGTGA. CDR3 length equals 13 residues. The CDR3 protein is CASSLGARTPLHF. The CDR3 DNA reads TGTGCCAGCAGCTTAGGGGCCCGGACACCCCTCCACTTT.

The V and J genes are TRBV7-6 and TRBJ1-6; D remains unclear. The germline gives CDR1 SGHVS, CDR2 FNYEAQ. The CDR3 consists of 14 residues. V was clipped by 2 bases and J by 9 bases, with 11 bases between them. The CDR3 region is CASSLTPFGSPLHF. CDR3 bases: TGTGCCAGCAGCTTAACCCCCTTCGGTTCACCCCTCCACTTT.

This clonotype was counted between two and nine times. CDR3 bases: TGTGCCAGCAGCCCTCCCCGGGCGGGGGGGGTCCGGGAGCTGTTTTTT. Translating it yields CASSPPRAGGVRELFF. The V call is TRBV12-3 or TRBV12-4, the J call TRBJ2-2, with 9 nucleotides matching TRBD2. There are 16 residues in the CDR3. The junction had 14 bases not matched to a gene; V was cut back by 6 bases and J by 9 bases.